This T cell receptor beta chain is drawn from a study of OX40 agonist ivuxolimab in advanced cancers. Findings of the study overall: Some patients without response likewise showed low normalized clonal expansion.

The table came from immunoSEQ multiplex PCR; TCRdb's copy has only in-frame clones and leaves some out. This table has around 40,000 clones, 85% to 90% appearing once. This CDR3 region has 13 residues. The germline V and J ends were trimmed by 0 bases and 2 bases, with 4 bases remaining between them. The V gene's germline CDR1 is SGHDN and CDR2 FVKESK. About this clone itself: Antigen specificity is unknown.

The receptor was derived from an adult with an advanced solid tumor such as melanoma, head and neck, liver or kidney cancer. The chain is built from TRBV14 and TRBJ1-2, with D unclear. The source material was CD4+ or CD8+ T cells sorted from blood, sampled in a trial of the OX40 agonist ivuxolimab. The CDR3 coding sequence is TGTGCCAGCAGCCAAGACAGGAACTATGGCTACACCTTC. The encoded protein is CASSQDRNYGYTF.